Detailed here is one TCR beta chain. The germline gene is not matched at one end of the junction; a read error may be the cause. The sample carries other DNA sequences with the same CDR3. Clones were sequenced by immunoSEQ multiplex PCR, and TCRdb holds only the in-frame ones, with some missing. Found here are 65,000 to 75,000 clones, about 90% of them singletons; the top ten hold about 4%. This CDR3 contains 15 residues. Germline lookup yields CDR1 LGHNT and CDR2 FRNRAP. The sample comes from a study of control samples from healthy donors and cancer patients. The TCR sequence derives from a woman between 45 and 65 years old in good health. The specimen was blood. The chain employs TRBV12-5 and TRBJ2-1, with D hard to call. DNA for the CDR3: TGTGCTAGTGGCTTGGGTACGGGTCTCCTCAATGAGCAGTTCTTC. As protein: CASGLGTGLLNEQFF.